The text below deals with one TCR beta chain. This entry comes from a study of blood T cell repertoires in COVID-19. Whole-study context: Acute and convalescent COVID-19 specimens originated in the United States, Italy and Spain. T cells, B-cell-depleted T cells, or PBMCs provided the cDNA or gDNA that served as material.

The V gene lost 1 base and the J gene lost 4 bases, with 10 bases spanning the gap. CDR1 and CDR2 from the germline V gene are SNHLY and FYNNEI. This CDR3 is built from 15 residues. Per the study methods: Reference gene primer amplification yielded estimated nucleated cell counts. Produced via immunoSEQ multiplex PCR; TCRdb's table is partial and in-frame only. V and J calls and clone size are as listed in that table; D and trimming were resolved from the DNA. The sample yields approximately 58,000 clones, 84% seen once. The source of this sequence is a woman in her sixties with acute or convalescent COVID-19. Sequenced: peripheral blood. The chain has TRBV2 and TRBJ1-4; weak D call: TRBD1 (5 bases). The CDR3, as DNA: TGTGCCAGCAGTGAAGGGGGCAACTATAATGAAAAACTGTTTTTT. Protein: CASSEGGNYNEKLFF. Drawing the rest from reference TRBV2 and TRBJ1-4, the complete variable domain is EPEVTQTPSHQVTQMGQEVILRCVPISNHLYFYWYRQILGQKVEFLVSFYNNEISEKSEIFDDQFSVERPDGSNFTLKIRSTKLEDSAMYFCASSEGGNYNEKLFFGSGTQLSVL.